This T cell receptor (beta chain) derives from a study of cytomegalovirus exposure and HLA in healthy donors. V shed 1 base and J shed 0 bases, with 13 bases lying between them. The CDR3 totals 17 residues. From germline, CDR1 is SGHNT and CDR2 YENEEA. This PCR relied on a set of 60 Vbeta primers and 13 Jbeta primers. Using immunoSEQ multiplex PCR, the repertoire was profiled, and TCRdb retains in-frame clones only, with some absent. The sample has 200,000 to 250,000 clones; about 79% are singletons. A few counts support this clone. Sequencing used PBMCs. V usage is TRBV11-3 and J usage is TRBJ1-3, with D hard to call. This TCR was recovered from a man in his late teens or twenties in good health and CMV-seronegative. The DNA of the CDR3 is TGTGCCAGCAGCTTAGGAAGCACCCGAATCTCTGGAAACACCATATATTTT. It yields the protein CASSLGSTRISGNTIYF.